What follows describes a single T cell receptor beta chain. This record comes from a study of blood T cell repertoires in COVID-19. In assigning cohorts, the study relied on participant-reported clinical history. Within 2 weeks before study entry, exposed participants met a COVID-19 case. Method: immunoSEQ multiplex PCR; TCRdb's copy keeps in-frame clones and lacks some. Of roughly 240,000 clones in the sample, 83% were seen once. The clonotype was recovered from a woman aged 35 to 49 who had been exposed to COVID-19. Sequenced material: PBMCs or T cells enriched from blood (not recorded which).

The CDR3: CASSEWGGSSNTGELFF. Here the CDR3 DNA reads TGTGCCAGCAGTGAATGGGGGGGCAGTTCGAACACCGGGGAGCTGTTTTTT. The genes are TRBV6-1 and TRBJ2-2; D perhaps matches TRBD2 (7 bases). Germline lookup yields CDR1 MNHNS and CDR2 SASEGT. The CDR3 totals 17 residues. V was trimmed by 2 bases and J by 0 bases, leaving 13 bases between them.